The source of this TCR beta chain is a study of spatial heterogeneity in lung cancer. Looking at the study overall: A unique TCR and UMI combination showed up more than ten times in raw reads, on average.

Study conclusions and caveats: The appearance of ubiquitous expanded tumor TCRs in blood was greater at resection than follow-up.

Every cDNA TCR molecule received its own unique molecular identifier. TCRdb re-analysed the 5' RACE reads in MiXCR, keeping a single row per CDR3 protein. Of about 36,000 distinct CDR3 sequences detected, around 7.6% appear once; the ten largest clones hold 9.4%. Between the trimmed V and J ends, which lost 5 bases and 11 bases, there was a span of 21 bases. The CDR3 length is 14 residues. Germline loops: CDR1 LNHDA, CDR2 SQIVND (reference sequence). Ten or more counts support this clonotype. Its cognate antigen is unknown. Specified time point: blood at routine non-recurrence follow-up after resection. TCRs were sequenced from unsorted whole RNA of tumor, nontumor lung or PBMC.

The chain employs TRBV19 and TRBJ1-2; D not resolved. The sample here was PBMCs, taken at follow-up. This clonotype was obtained from a male donor with early-stage non-small cell lung cancer. The CDR3 sequence is CASSYQVATGFYTF. Here the CDR3 DNA reads TGTGCCAGTAGTTATCAGGTTGCGACGGGATTTTACACCTTC.